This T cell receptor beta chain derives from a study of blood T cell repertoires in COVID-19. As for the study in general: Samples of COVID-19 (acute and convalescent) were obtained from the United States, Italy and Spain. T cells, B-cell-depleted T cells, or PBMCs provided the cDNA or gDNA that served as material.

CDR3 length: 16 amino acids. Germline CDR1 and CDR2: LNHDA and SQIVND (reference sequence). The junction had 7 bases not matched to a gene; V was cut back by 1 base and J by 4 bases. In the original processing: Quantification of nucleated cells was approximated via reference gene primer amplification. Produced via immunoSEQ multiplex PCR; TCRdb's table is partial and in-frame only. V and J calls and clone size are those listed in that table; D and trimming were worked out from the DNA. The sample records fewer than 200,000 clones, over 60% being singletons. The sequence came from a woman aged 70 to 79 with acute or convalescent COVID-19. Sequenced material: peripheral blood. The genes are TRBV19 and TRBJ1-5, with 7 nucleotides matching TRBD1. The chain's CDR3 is CASSIGEGGQNQPQHF. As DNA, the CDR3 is TGTGCCAGTAGTATAGGGGAAGGGGGACAGAATCAGCCCCAGCATTTT.